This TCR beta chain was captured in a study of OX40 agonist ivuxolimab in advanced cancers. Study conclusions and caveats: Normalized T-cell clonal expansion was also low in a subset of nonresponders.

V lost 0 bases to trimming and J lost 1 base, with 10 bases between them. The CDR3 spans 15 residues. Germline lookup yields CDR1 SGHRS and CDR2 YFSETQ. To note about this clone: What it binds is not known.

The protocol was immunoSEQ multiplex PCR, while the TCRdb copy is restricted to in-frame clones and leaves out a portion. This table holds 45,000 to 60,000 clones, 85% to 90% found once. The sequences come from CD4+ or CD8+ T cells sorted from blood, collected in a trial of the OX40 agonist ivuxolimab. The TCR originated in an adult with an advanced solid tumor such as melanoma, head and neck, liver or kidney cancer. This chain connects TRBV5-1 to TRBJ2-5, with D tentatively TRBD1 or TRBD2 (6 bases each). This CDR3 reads CASSLVGGGQETQYF. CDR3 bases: TGCGCCAGCAGCTTGGTTGGAGGGGGCCAAGAGACCCAGTACTTC.